This is a list of T cell receptor beta chains from one sample in a study of CD8 T cells in Susac syndrome. TCRdb re-called the immunoSEQ multiplex PCR reads with MiXCR, one entry per CDR3 protein. The data show 100,000 or so distinct CDR3 sequences, about 95% seen once. Input material: CD8+ T cells from PBMCs. Receptor source: a human donor with Susac syndrome. CDR3s include the opening cysteine and the closing phenylalanine or tryptophan. A D gene is named only where the DNA matches it firmly. The size field is filled for only some rows; it gives once, few, many or a size class.

abundance,v_gene,j_gene,d_gene,CDR3nt,CDR3aa
NA,TRBV7-8,TRBJ2-5,NA,TGTGCCAGCAGCTCAGGGACGAAGCAAGAGACCCAGTACTTC,CASSSGTKQETQYF
NA,TRBV29-1,TRBJ1-2,TRBD1,TGCAGCGTTGTTCGGGAGGGGGCAAACTATGGCTACACCTTC,CSVVREGANYGYTF
NA,TRBV6-6,TRBJ2-5,TRBD1,TGTGCCAGCAGTTACCCCCCGGGACAGGGGAGGGAGACCCAGTACTTC,CASSYPPGQGRETQYF
NA,TRBV7-9,TRBJ2-2,NA,TGTGCCAGCAGCTTCCGAGGGGGGGAGCTGTTTTTT,CASSFRGGELFF
NA,TRBV27,TRBJ2-2,NA,TGTGCCAGCAGCAGATTTACCGGGGAGCTGTTTTTT,CASSRFTGELFF
NA,TRBV11-2,TRBJ2-7,NA,TGTGCCAGCAGCTCGCGGGACGCCTACGAGCAGTACTTC,CASSSRDAYEQYF
NA,TRBV11-2,TRBJ2-7,NA,TGTGCCAGCAGCTTAGACGCGTCCTACGAGCAGTACTTC,CASSLDASYEQYF
few,TRBV18,TRBJ1-1,NA,TGTGCCAGCTCACTGTCACAGAACACTGAAGCTTTCTTT,CASSLSQNTEAFF
NA,TRBV20-1,TRBJ1-1,NA,TGCAGTGCTAGAGCTATGGGGGGCGCTGAAGCTTTCTTT,CSARAMGGAEAFF
NA,TRBV20-1,TRBJ2-1,TRBD2,TGCAGTGCTGTCAGCGGGAGTATCGACAATGAGCAGTTCTTC,CSAVSGSIDNEQFF
NA,TRBV7-9,TRBJ2-3,TRBD1,TGTGCCAGCAGCCCTCAGAGGACAGGGGTTCGCTCTAGCACAGATACGCAGTATTTT,CASSPQRTGVRSSTDTQYF
NA,TRBV29-1,TRBJ2-5,NA,TGCAGCGTTGTCTTAGCCTACCAAGAGACCCAGTACTTC,CSVVLAYQETQYF
NA,TRBV14,TRBJ2-5,TRBD1,TGTGCCAGCAGCCAATGGGCAGGGGGCAGAGAGACCCAGTACTTC,CASSQWAGGRETQYF
NA,TRBV19,TRBJ2-7,NA,TGTGCCAGTAGTATAGATCCGAGGGTCACCGAGCAGTACTTC,CASSIDPRVTEQYF
NA,TRBV7-3,TRBJ2-5,TRBD2,TGTGCCAGCAGCCCTAGCGGGACTCCTGGGGCGACCCAGTACTTC,CASSPSGTPGATQYF
NA,TRBV29-1,TRBJ1-2,NA,TGCAGCGTTGGCCTAGAGGATGGCTACACCTTC,CSVGLEDGYTF
NA,TRBV7-6,TRBJ2-7,NA,TGTGCCAGCAGCCCAGGGCACGAGCAGTACTTC,CASSPGHEQYF
NA,TRBV15,TRBJ2-7,NA,TGTGCCACCAGTCTCGGCTACGAGCAGTACTTC,CATSLGYEQYF
NA,TRBV29-1,TRBJ1-1,TRBD1,TGCAGCGTTGATAACAGGGGGGGTTATATGAACACTGAAGCTTTCTTT,CSVDNRGGYMNTEAFF
once,TRBV13,TRBJ2-4,NA,TGTGCCAGCAGCGCCCCGGACAAAAACATTCAGTACTTC,CASSAPDKNIQYF
NA,TRBV10-3,TRBJ2-7,NA,TGTGCCATCAGTGACGGGGTTACTTACGAGCAGTACTTC,CAISDGVTYEQYF
NA,TRBV9,TRBJ2-5,NA,TGTGCCAGCAGCGTAGAAGGGGTAAAGACCCAGTACTTC,CASSVEGVKTQYF
NA,TRBV14,TRBJ2-5,NA,TGTGCCAGCAGCCAAGTCGGCAGGGGAGAAGAGACCCAGTACTTC,CASSQVGRGEETQYF
NA,TRBV4-1,TRBJ2-5,TRBD1,TGCGCCAGCAGCCCTGACAGGGGATGGGAGACCCAGTACTTC,CASSPDRGWETQYF
NA,TRBV4-2,TRBJ2-3,TRBD2,TGTGCCAGCAGCCAAGGAGCGGGAGGTGGCGCAGATACGCAGTATTTT,CASSQGAGGGADTQYF
NA,TRBV12-3/TRBV12-4,TRBJ2-1,NA,TGTGCCAGCAGTTTAGCCACAGGGCGCCGGGAGCAGTTCTTC,CASSLATGRREQFF
few,TRBV13,TRBJ2-7,NA,TGTGCCAGCAGCTCTTTAGGGGCTAGGGGCCCCTACGAGCAGTACTTC,CASSSLGARGPYEQYF
NA,TRBV25-1,TRBJ2-7,NA,TGTGCCAGCAGAGGGGCTCCTTCCTACGAGCAGTACTTC,CASRGAPSYEQYF
NA,TRBV12-3/TRBV12-4,TRBJ1-1,TRBD1,TGTGCCAGCACACAAACCTCGGACAGGGGGCCCTTTGAAGCTTTCTTT,CASTQTSDRGPFEAFF
NA,TRBV6-1,TRBJ2-6,NA,TGTGCCAGCAACCCCACAGGGAGCGGGGCCAACGTCCTGACTTTC,CASNPTGSGANVLTF
NA,TRBV7-9,TRBJ2-2,TRBD2,TGTGCCAGCAGCGAGGGACTAGCGGTCACCGGGGAGCTGTTTTTT,CASSEGLAVTGELFF
NA,TRBV20-1,TRBJ2-7,TRBD2,TGCAGTGCTAGACCCCTAGCGGGATACTCCTACGAGCAGTACTTC,CSARPLAGYSYEQYF
NA,TRBV20-1,TRBJ2-1,NA,TGCAGTGCTCCTCCTAGCAGGGGGGTGATTGAGCAGTTCTTC,CSAPPSRGVIEQFF
NA,TRBV12-3/TRBV12-4,TRBJ2-3,NA,TGTGCCAGCAGTTTACAGCACACAGATACGCAGTATTTT,CASSLQHTDTQYF
NA,TRBV27,TRBJ2-4,NA,TGTGCCAGCAGTTTAAGACAGAATTTAGCCAAAAACATTCAGTACTTC,CASSLRQNLAKNIQYF
NA,TRBV5-6,TRBJ2-7,TRBD2,TGTGCCAGCAGCGCGGGACTACTCTCCTACGAGCAGTACTTC,CASSAGLLSYEQYF
NA,TRBV29-1,TRBJ2-5,NA,TGCAGCGTGCAGAGACGGGTGCACCAGTACGTCCAAGAGACCCAGTACTTC,CSVQRRVHQYVQETQYF
NA,TRBV23-1,TRBJ1-5,NA,TGCGCCTCCGGGAGGTACCAGCCCCAGCATTTT,CASGRYQPQHF
NA,TRBV4-1,TRBJ2-5,TRBD2,TGCGCCAGCAGCCAAGTTACTAGCGGGAGAAGTTGGGAGACCCAGTACTTC,CASSQVTSGRSWETQYF
NA,TRBV2,TRBJ1-2,TRBD1,TGTGCCAGCAGTCCTCCGCCCGACAGGGCTCAAGGCTACACCTTC,CASSPPPDRAQGYTF
NA,TRBV18,TRBJ1-3,NA,TGTGCCAGCTCACCCGGGACGGCTAACTCTGGAAACACCATATATTTT,CASSPGTANSGNTIYF
NA,TRBV3-1,TRBJ2-2,NA,TGTGCCAGCAGCCTTCAGACCGGGGAGCTGTTTTTT,CASSLQTGELFF
NA,TRBV6-6,TRBJ2-7,NA,TGTGCCAGCAGCAAGGACAGCTCCTACGAGCAGTACTTC,CASSKDSSYEQYF
NA,TRBV20-1,TRBJ1-2,NA,TGCAGTGCAGAAGGCGCTTGGGGCTACACCTTC,CSAEGAWGYTF
NA,TRBV27,TRBJ2-3,TRBD2,TGTGCCAGCAGTCCTGGGACTAGCATAGATACGCAGTATTTT,CASSPGTSIDTQYF